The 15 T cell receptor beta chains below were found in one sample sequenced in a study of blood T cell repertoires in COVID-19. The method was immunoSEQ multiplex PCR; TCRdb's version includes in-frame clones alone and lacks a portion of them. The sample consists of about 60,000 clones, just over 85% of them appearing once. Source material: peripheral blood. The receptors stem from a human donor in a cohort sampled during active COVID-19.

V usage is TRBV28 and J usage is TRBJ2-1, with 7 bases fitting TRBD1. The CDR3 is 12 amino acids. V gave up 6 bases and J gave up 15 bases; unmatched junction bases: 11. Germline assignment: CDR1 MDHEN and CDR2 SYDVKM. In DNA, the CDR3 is TGTGCCAGCAGCCGGATGACAGGGCCCGGGTTCTTC. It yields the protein CASSRMTGPGFF.

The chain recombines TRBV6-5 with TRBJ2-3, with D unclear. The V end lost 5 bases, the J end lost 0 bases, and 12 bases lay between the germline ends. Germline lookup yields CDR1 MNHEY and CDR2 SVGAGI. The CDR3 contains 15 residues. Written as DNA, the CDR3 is TGTGCCAGCAGTCCACGTGACGGGAGCACAGATACGCAGTATTTT. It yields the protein CASSPRDGSTDTQYF.

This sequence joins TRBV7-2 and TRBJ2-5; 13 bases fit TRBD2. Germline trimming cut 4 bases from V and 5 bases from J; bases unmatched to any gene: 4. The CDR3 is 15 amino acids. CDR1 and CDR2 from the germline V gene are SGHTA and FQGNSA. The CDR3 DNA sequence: TGTGCCAGCAGCTACGGACTAGCGGGAGCCGAGACCCAGTACTTC. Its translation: CASSYGLAGAETQYF.

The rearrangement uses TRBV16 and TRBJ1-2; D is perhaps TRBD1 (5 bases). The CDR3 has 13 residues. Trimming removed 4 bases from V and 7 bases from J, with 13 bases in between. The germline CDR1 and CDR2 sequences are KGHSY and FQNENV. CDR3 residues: CASSPLRQGGYTF. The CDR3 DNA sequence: TGTGCCAGCAGCCCCCTCCGGCAGGGTGGCTACACCTTC.

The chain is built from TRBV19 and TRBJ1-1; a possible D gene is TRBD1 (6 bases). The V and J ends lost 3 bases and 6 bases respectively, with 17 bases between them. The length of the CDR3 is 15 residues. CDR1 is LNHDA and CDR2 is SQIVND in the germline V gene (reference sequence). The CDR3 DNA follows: TGTGCCAGTAGTATCGGACGTACAGGGTCACCTGAAGCTTTCTTT. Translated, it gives CASSIGRTGSPEAFF.

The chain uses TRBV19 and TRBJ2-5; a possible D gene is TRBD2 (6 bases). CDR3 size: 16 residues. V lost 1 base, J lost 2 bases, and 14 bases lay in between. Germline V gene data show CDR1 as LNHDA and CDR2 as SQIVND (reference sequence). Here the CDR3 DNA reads TGTGCCAGTAGTATAGGGTTCCGGCGGGAACAAGAGACCCAGTACTTC. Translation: CASSIGFRREQETQYF.

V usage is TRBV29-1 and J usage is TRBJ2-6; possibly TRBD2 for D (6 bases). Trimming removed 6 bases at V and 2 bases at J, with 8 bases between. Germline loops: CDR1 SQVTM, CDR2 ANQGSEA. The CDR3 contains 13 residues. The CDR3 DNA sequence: TGCAGCGTGCGGGATCCTGGGGCCAACGTCCTGACTTTC. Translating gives CSVRDPGANVLTF.

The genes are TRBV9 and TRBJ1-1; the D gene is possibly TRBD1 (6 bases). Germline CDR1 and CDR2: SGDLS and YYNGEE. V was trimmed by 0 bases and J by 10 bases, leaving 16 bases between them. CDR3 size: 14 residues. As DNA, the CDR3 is TGTGCCAGCAGCGTAGTGGAGTCGGGGGGCCTAGCTTTCTTT. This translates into CASSVVESGGLAFF.

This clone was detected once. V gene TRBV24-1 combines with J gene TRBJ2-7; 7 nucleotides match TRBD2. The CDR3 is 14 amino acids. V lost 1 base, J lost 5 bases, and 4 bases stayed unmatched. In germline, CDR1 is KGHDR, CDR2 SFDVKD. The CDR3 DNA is TGTGCCACCAGTGATTTTACTAGCGCCCACGAGCAGTACTTC. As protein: CATSDFTSAHEQYF.

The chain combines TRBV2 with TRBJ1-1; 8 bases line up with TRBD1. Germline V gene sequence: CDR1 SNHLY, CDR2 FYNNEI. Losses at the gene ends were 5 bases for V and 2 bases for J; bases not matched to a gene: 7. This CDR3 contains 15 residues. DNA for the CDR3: TGTGCCAGCAGTAAACGGACAGGGACAAACACTGAAGCTTTCTTT. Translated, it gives CASSKRTGTNTEAFF. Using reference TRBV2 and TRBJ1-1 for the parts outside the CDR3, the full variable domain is EPEVTQTPSHQVTQMGQEVILRCVPISNHLYFYWYRQILGQKVEFLVSFYNNEISEKSEIFDDQFSVERPDGSNFTLKIRSTKLEDSAMYFCASSKRTGTNTEAFFGQGTRLTVV.

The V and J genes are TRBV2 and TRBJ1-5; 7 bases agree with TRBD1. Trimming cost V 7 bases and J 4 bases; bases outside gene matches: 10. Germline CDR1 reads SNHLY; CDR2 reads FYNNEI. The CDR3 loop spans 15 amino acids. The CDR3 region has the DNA TGTGCCAGCAAAGTACAGGGGTTTAAAAATCAGCCCCAGCATTTT. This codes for CASKVQGFKNQPQHF.

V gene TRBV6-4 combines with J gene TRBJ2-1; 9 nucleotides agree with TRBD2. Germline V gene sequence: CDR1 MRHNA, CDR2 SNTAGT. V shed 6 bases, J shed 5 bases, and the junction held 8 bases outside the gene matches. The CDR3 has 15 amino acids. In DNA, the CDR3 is TGTGCCAGCAGCCCGGAGGGACTAGCCAACAATGAGCAGTTCTTC. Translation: CASSPEGLANNEQFF.

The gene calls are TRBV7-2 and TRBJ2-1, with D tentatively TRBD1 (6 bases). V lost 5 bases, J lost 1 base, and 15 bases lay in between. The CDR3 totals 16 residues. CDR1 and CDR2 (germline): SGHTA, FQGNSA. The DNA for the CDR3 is TGTGCCAGCAGCCAGCAGGGGAGTTCTTCCTACAATGAGCAGTTCTTC. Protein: CASSQQGSSSYNEQFF.

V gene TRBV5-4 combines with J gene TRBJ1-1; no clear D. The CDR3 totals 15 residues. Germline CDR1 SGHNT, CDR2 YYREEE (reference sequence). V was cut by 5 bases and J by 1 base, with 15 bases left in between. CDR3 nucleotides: TGTGCCAGCAGTATCCAACAGATCCAGAACACTGAAGCTTTCTTT. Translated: CASSIQQIQNTEAFF.

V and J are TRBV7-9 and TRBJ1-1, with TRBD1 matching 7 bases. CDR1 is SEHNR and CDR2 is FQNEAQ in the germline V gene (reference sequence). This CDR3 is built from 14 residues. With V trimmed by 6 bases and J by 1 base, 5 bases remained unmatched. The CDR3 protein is CASRDGQANTEAFF. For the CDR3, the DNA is TGTGCCAGCAGAGACGGACAGGCGAACACTGAAGCTTTCTTT. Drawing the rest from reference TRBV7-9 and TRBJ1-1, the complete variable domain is DTGVSQNPRHKITKRGQNVTFRCDPISEHNRLYWYRQTLGQGPEFLTYFQNEAQLEKSRLLSDRFSAERPKGSFSTLEIQRTEQGDSAMYLCASRDGQANTEAFFGQGTRLTVV.